This TCR beta chain appears in the sequencing data of a study of blood T cell repertoires in COVID-19. Source study methods: Estimated nucleated cell counts came from reference gene primer amplification. Only in-frame clones appear in the TCRdb table, and some are missing; sequencing was by immunoSEQ multiplex PCR. V and J calls plus clone size are reproduced from that table; the DNA served to infer D and trimming. This sample has about 130,000 clones, with around four fifths found just once. CDR1 is LGHDT, CDR2 YNNKEL, per germline (reference sequence). Trimming at V came to 1 base and at J to 4 bases, leaving 2 bases not matched to a gene. The length of the CDR3 is 15 residues. The study drew participants aged roughly 18 to 95 years from approximately 23 US areas.

The sequenced sample consisted of PBMCs or T cells enriched from blood (not recorded which). This chain joins TRBV3-1 (or the pseudogene TRBV3-2) and TRBJ2-1, with 9 bases matching TRBD2. This TCR derives from a man younger than 45 who had recovered from COVID-19. CDR3 protein: CASSQVTSGYNEQFF. DNA of the CDR3: TGTGCCAGCAGCCAAGTAACTAGCGGGTACAATGAGCAGTTCTTC.